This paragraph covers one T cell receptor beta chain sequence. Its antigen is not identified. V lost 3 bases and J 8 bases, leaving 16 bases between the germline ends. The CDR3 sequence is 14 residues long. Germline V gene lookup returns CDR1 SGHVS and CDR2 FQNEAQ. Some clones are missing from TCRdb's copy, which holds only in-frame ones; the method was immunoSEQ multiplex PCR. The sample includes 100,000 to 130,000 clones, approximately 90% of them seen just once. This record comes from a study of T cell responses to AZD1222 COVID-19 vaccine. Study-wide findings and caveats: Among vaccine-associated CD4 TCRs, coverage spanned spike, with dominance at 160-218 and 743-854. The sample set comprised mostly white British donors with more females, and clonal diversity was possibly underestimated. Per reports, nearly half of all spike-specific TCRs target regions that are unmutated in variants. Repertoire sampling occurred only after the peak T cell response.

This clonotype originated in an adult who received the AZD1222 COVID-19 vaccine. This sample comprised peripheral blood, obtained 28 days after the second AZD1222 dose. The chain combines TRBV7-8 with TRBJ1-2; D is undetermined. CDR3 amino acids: CASSFLTETGGYTF. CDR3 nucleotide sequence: TGTGCCAGCAGCTTCCTGACCGAAACCGGGGGCTACACCTTC.